These 15 T cell receptor beta chains originate from one sample sequenced in a study of blood T cell repertoires in COVID-19. Clones were sequenced by immunoSEQ multiplex PCR, and TCRdb holds only the in-frame ones, with some missing. The data show fewer than 75,000 clones, with approximately 79% seen just once and 3% to 3.5% held by the top ten. Sequences were obtained from peripheral blood. These receptors originate from a man in his sixties with acute or convalescent COVID-19.

The chain is built from TRBV9 and TRBJ2-7; 7 positions agree with TRBD2. The CDR3 extends over 14 amino acids. With 0 bases clipped from V and 3 bases from J, the junction kept 3 bases outside the gene matches. The germline V gene encodes CDR1 SGDLS and CDR2 YYNGEE. The CDR3 nucleotides are TGTGCCAGCAGCGTAGAGCCGGGGGGCTACGAGCAGTACTTC. It yields the protein CASSVEPGGYEQYF.

The chain is built from TRBV4-2 and TRBJ2-1, with 9 bases matching TRBD2. V was clipped by 4 bases and J by 4 bases; unmatched bases: 5. This CDR3 is 15 amino acids long. Germline V gives CDR1 LGHNA, CDR2 YNFKEQ. In DNA form, the CDR3 reads TGTGCCAGCAGCCTTGGCGGGGGGGGGTACAATGAGCAGTTCTTC. Residues: CASSLGGGGYNEQFF.

The chain couples TRBV12-5 to TRBJ2-2; a weak D match, TRBD1 (5 bases). Germline V lookup: CDR1 LGHNT, CDR2 FRNRAP. Trimming stripped 6 bases from V and 0 bases from J, with 17 bases between. The CDR3 is made up of 17 amino acids. The CDR3 DNA sequence: TGTGCTAGTGGGGGGCAGGGTAGTATGTCGAACACCGGGGAGCTGTTTTTT. Its translation is CASGGQGSMSNTGELFF.

The chain links TRBV5-1 to TRBJ1-1, with TRBD1 identical over 8 bases. The CDR3 runs to 16 residues. Per the germline V gene, CDR1 is SGHRS and CDR2 is YFSETQ. The V and J ends lost 4 bases and 1 base, in that order; junction bases with no gene match: 9. The CDR3 spells CASSRQGHGENTEAFF. In DNA form, the CDR3 reads TGCGCCAGCAGCCGACAGGGGCACGGAGAGAACACTGAAGCTTTCTTT. The variable domain in full, with the rest retrieved from reference TRBV5-1 and TRBJ1-1, is KAGVTQTPRYLIKTRGQQVTLSCSPISGHRSVSWYQQTPGQGLQFLFEYFSETQRNKGNFPGRFSGRQFSNSRSEMNVSTLELGDSALYLCASSRQGHGENTEAFFGQGTRLTVV.

The chain links TRBV19 to TRBJ2-2, with TRBD1 as a possible D gene (6 bases). The V and J ends lost 7 bases and 5 bases respectively, with 20 bases between them. Germline loops: CDR1 LNHDA, CDR2 SQIVND (reference sequence). The CDR3 is 16 amino acids. In nucleotides, the CDR3 is TGTGCCAGTACCTCGGGGAGAGGGGGACATACCGGGGAGCTGTTTTTT. This gives the protein CASTSGRGGHTGELFF.

The chain has TRBV10-3 and TRBJ2-1, with unresolved D. The CDR3 is 14 amino acids. Germline CDR1 is ENHRY and CDR2 is SYGVKD. Between the trimmed V and J ends, which lost 3 bases and 5 bases, there was a span of 11 bases. The CDR3 loop is CAISEENGDNEQFF. In DNA form, the CDR3 reads TGTGCCATCAGTGAAGAAAACGGAGACAATGAGCAGTTCTTC.

The chain employs TRBV2 and TRBJ1-1; 7 bases align to TRBD1. Trimming removed 2 bases from V and 0 bases from J; junction bases left unmatched: 3. In germline, CDR1 is SNHLY, CDR2 FYNNEI. CDR3 length equals 15 residues. The CDR3 is CASSETGQVNTEAFF. CDR3 coding DNA: TGTGCCAGCAGTGAAACCGGACAGGTGAACACTGAAGCTTTCTTT.

The chain is built from TRBV29-1 and TRBJ2-5; TRBD1 matches 9 bases. CDR1 is SQVTM and CDR2 is ANQGSEA in the germline V gene. This CDR3 spans 15 amino acids. J was trimmed by 5 bases and V by 1 base; bases with no gene match: 8. The CDR3 loop reads CSVEGGRQGVETQYF. CDR3 in DNA: TGCAGCGTTGAAGGAGGACGACAGGGGGTCGAGACCCAGTACTTC. The whole variable domain, remainder taken from reference TRBV29-1 and TRBJ2-5, is SAVISQKPSRDICQRGTSLTIQCQVDSQVTMMFWYRQQPGQSLTLIATANQGSEATYESGFVIDKFPISRPNLTFSTLTVSNMSPEDSSIYLCSVEGGRQGVETQYFGPGTRLLVL.

This clone was picked up a small number of times. The V call is TRBV5-1, the J call TRBJ1-1; weak D call: TRBD1 (5 bases). Germline CDR1 SGHRS, CDR2 YFSETQ. This CDR3 region has 14 residues. V was shortened by 4 bases and J by 4 bases, with 14 bases between the two germline ends. CDR3 nucleotides: TGCGCCAGCAGCCTCGACGGGGGGAGCACTGAAGCTTTCTTT. This gives the protein CASSLDGGSTEAFF.

The genes are TRBV6-5 and TRBJ1-6; D uncertain. The CDR3 has 12 amino acids. Trimming stripped 1 base from V and 8 bases from J, with 3 bases between. From germline, CDR1 is MNHEY and CDR2 SVGAGI. As DNA, the CDR3 is TGTGCCAGCAGTTACTTATATTCACCCCTCCACTTT. Translated, it gives CASSYLYSPLHF.

This clone came up once. The chain employs TRBV7-9 and TRBJ1-2; unclear D gene. The CDR3 loop spans 14 amino acids. Germline CDR1 and CDR2: SEHNR and FQNEAQ (reference sequence). Trimming took off 6 bases at V and 7 bases at J, with 18 bases between the two ends. The CDR3 nucleotides are TGTGCCAGCAGGCCTCCCCCGGATGGGAGTGGCTACACCTTC. The encoded protein is CASRPPPDGSGYTF.

The chain has TRBV2 and TRBJ1-1; no reliable D call. CDR3 length: 16 amino acids. Trimming stripped 6 bases from V and 7 bases from J, with 24 bases between. Germline V gene lookup returns CDR1 SNHLY and CDR2 FYNNEI. CDR3 nucleotide sequence: TGTGCCAGCAGCCCAGAGGCAGGTGGTACGGGAGGTGAAGCTTTCTTT. Translating gives CASSPEAGGTGGEAFF.

In this sample, this clone turned up once. The junction does not match germline at one end; this may be a read error. This chain links TRBV30 with TRBJ1-3; TRBD1 matches at 9 bases. Germline assignment: CDR1 GTSNPN and CDR2 SVGIG (reference sequence). This CDR3 has 13 residues. The chain's CDR3 is CAWSEFYRGPAAF. The CDR3 coding sequence is TGTGCCTGGAGTGAGTTTTACAGGGGGCCCGCCGCCTTT.

This chain links TRBV14 with TRBJ1-2, with TRBD1 as a possible D gene (6 bases). Germline CDR1 is SGHDN and CDR2 is FVKESK. Trimming left V 4 bases short and J 4 bases short, with 19 bases between. The CDR3 loop spans 16 amino acids. CDR3 amino acids: CASSPPDSFNLYGYTF. CDR3 coding DNA: TGTGCCAGCAGCCCACCGGACAGCTTCAACCTCTATGGCTACACCTTC.

The chain has TRBV6-2 or TRBV6-3 and TRBJ1-5; TRBD1 aligns across 7 bases. Germline trimming cut 0 bases from V and 2 bases from J; bases unmatched to any gene: 1. CDR3 size: 15 residues. Germline V gene data show CDR1 as MNHEY and CDR2 as SVGEGT. The CDR3 nucleotides are TGTGCCAGCAGTTACTCCGACAGGGGCAATCAGCCCCAGCATTTT. This gives the protein CASSYSDRGNQPQHF.